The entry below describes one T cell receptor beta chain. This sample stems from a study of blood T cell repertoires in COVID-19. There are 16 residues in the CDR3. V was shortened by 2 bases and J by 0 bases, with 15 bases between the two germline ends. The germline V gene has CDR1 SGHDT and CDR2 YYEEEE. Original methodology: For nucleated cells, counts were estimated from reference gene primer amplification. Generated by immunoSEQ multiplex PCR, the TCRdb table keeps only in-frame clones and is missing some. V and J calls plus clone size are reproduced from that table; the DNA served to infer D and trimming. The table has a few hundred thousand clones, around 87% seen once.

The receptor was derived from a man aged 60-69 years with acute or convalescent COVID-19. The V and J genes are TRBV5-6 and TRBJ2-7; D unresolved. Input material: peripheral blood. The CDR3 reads CASSFLTRQSSYEQYF. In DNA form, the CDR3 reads TGTGCCAGCAGCTTTTTAACGCGCCAAAGCTCCTACGAGCAGTACTTC. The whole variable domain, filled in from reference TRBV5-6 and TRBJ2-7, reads DAGVTQSPTHLIKTRGQQVTLRCSPKSGHDTVSWYQQALGQGPQFIFQYYEEEERQRGNFPDRFSGHQFPNYSSELNVNALLLGDSALYLCASSFLTRQSSYEQYFGPGTRLTVT.